This TCR beta chain was documented in a study of tissue T cells after allogeneic stem cell transplantation. Trimming removed 4 bases at V and 5 bases at J, with 9 bases between. Germline V gene data show CDR1 as SGHSA and CDR2 as FRNQAP. The length of the CDR3 is 12 residues. Time point described: mouse harvest day 7 after allogeneic transplant. Tail vein injection delivered 10^7 T-cell-depleted bone marrow cells and 10^6 splenic CD5+ T cells. Study-level results: Motif-based clustering found tissue-specific repertoire signatures shared across patients, though few clones were shared.

Survey-depth TCRbeta CDR3 sequencing reported V/J genes and productive frequencies. Assay: immunoSEQ multiplex PCR; the TCRdb copy retains only in-frame clones and omits some. The sample holds 7,500 or so clones; around 50% are singletons and the top ten take around 10%. Worth noting for this clone: What it recognizes is unknown. The genes and germline here are from mouse. The missing CDR3 end, 1 residue past where the read stops, is filled in from the germline J gene.

Source material: lymph node tissue. The TCR comes from a female BALB/c mouse given C57BL/6 T cells with graft-versus-host disease after an allogeneic hematopoietic cell transplant. The V and J genes are TRBV16 and TRBJ2-7, with D possibly TRBD2 on 5 matching bases. Incomplete CDR3 DNA: TGTGCAAGCAGCTCTCTGGGCAATGAACAGTAC. Protein sequence: CASSSLGNEQY. The CDR3 as a whole reads CASSSLGNEQYF.